This is a list of T cell receptor beta chains from one sample in a study of T cell responses to AZD1222 COVID-19 vaccine. The protocol was immunoSEQ multiplex PCR, while the TCRdb copy is restricted to in-frame clones and leaves out a portion. The sample yields 95,000 to 110,000 clones, approximately 91% seen once. This material consisted of peripheral blood, taken on day 0 of AZD1222 vaccination. These receptors originate from an adult in good health. Both conserved end residues are part of each CDR3. The order of the fields is CDR3 length, clone size, J gene, V gene, D gene, CDR3 DNA, CDR3 protein. The D gene is left open where the match is weak. Size is omitted from some rows. Given values are once, few, many or a class for expanded clones.

>18|.|TRBJ1-2|TRBV11-2|TRBD1
TGTGCCAGCAGTATTCTAACAGGGGGCCCAGGGGGCAACTATGGCTACACCTTC
CASSILTGGPGGNYGYTF
>13|.|TRBJ2-5|TRBV12-3/TRBV12-4|TRBD1
TGTGCCAGCAGTAGACAGGGTCCGGAGACCCAGTACTTC
CASSRQGPETQYF
>13|.|TRBJ2-7|TRBV27|.
TGTGCCAGCAGTTTGACAGGACTCTACGAGCAGTACTTC
CASSLTGLYEQYF
>15|.|TRBJ2-7|TRBV18|.
TGTGCCAGCTCACCACCGGTGGGGGTCGCGGGCGAGCAGTACTTC
CASSPPVGVAGEQYF
>16|.|TRBJ2-1|TRBV27|.
TGTGCCAGCAGTTCCGGGGGTGGGGCCTACTACAATGAGCAGTTCTTC
CASSSGGGAYYNEQFF
>15|.|TRBJ1-4|TRBV27|.
TGTGCCAGCCGCGGTAGACAGCAACCTAATGAAAAACTGTTTTTT
CASRGRQQPNEKLFF
>15|.|TRBJ2-2|TRBV14|TRBD1
TGTGCCAGCAGCCCTCCAGGGGGCCGCACCGGGGAGCTGTTTTTT
CASSPPGGRTGELFF
>13|once|TRBJ2-7|TRBV12-3/TRBV12-4|.
TGTGCCAGCAGTTTCGGGGGGCTCGACGAGCAGTACTTC
CASSFGGLDEQYF
>14|.|TRBJ1-5|TRBV2|.
TGTGCCAGCAGTGAAGAGCGGTCTTCTCAGCCCCAGCATTTT
CASSEERSSQPQHF
>12|few|TRBJ1-2|TRBV18|.
TGTGCCAGCTCTCCCGAGCAGAATGGCTACACCTTC
CASSPEQNGYTF
>11|few|TRBJ1-2|TRBV6-5|.
TGTGCCAGTAGGACAGTCTATGGCTACACCTTC
CASRTVYGYTF
>15|.|TRBJ2-7|TRBV5-1|TRBD1
TGCGCCAGCAGCCCTGGGGCAGGGGGCCAGTACGAGCAGTACTTC
CASSPGAGGQYEQYF
>15|.|TRBJ1-5|TRBV30|TRBD1
TGTGCCTGGGGTTGGACAGGGGGCTTGGATCAGCCCCAGCATTTT
CAWGWTGGLDQPQHF
>17|.|TRBJ2-7|TRBV4-1|.
TGCGCCAGCAGCCAAGCTGTGCCCCGCGAAGGATCCTACGAGCAGTACTTC
CASSQAVPREGSYEQYF
>14|.|TRBJ1-1|TRBV29-1|.
TGCAGCGTAGCGGCAGGCAGGGCGACCGCTGAAGCTTTCTTT
CSVAAGRATAEAFF
>15|.|TRBJ1-4|TRBV7-9|.
TGTGCCAGCAGCCCCAACAGGGCAACTAATGAAAAACTGTTTTTT
CASSPNRATNEKLFF
>15|few|TRBJ1-5|TRBV7-6|.
TGTGCCAGCAGCTTAGCCGGCGGATCCAATCAGCCCCAGCATTTT
CASSLAGGSNQPQHF
>19|.|TRBJ2-1|TRBV7-9|TRBD2
TGTGCCAGCAGCCGACGACTAAGAACCGGGACTAGCAAAATCCGTGAGCAGTTCTTC
CASSRRLRTGTSKIREQFF
>13|.|TRBJ2-1|TRBV25-1|.
TGTGCCAGCAGTCCGGACGTTTTCTATGAGCAGTTCTTC
CASSPDVFYEQFF
>15|once|TRBJ2-7|TRBV7-9|.
TGTGCCAGCAGCCAACGGACGGTCTGGGGATACGAGCAGTACTTC
CASSQRTVWGYEQYF